These 17 T cell receptor beta chains were all obtained from the same sample, sequenced in a study of tumor and adjacent non-tumor tissue in lung cancer. RNA was extracted from bulk tissue without any cell sorting. The library came from three nested PCR rounds adapted from ARM-PCR protocols. One entry per CDR3 protein results from TCRdb running MiXCR on the multiplex PCR reads. The table includes about 93,000 distinct CDR3 sequences, 67% detected once. The specimen was lung tumor tissue. The receptor set was obtained from a man in his sixties with non-small cell lung cancer.

This clonotype was detected many times. The J gene is TRBJ1-2, the V gene TRBV4-1; D gene uncertain. In germline, CDR1 is MGHRA, CDR2 YSYEKL. The ends were cut back, 0 bases at V and 4 bases at J, with 12 bases in the middle. The CDR3 extends over 15 amino acids. CDR3 in amino acids: CASSQDESPAYGYTF. In DNA, the CDR3 is TGCGCCAGCAGCCAAGATGAATCCCCCGCCTATGGCTACACCTTC.

Points on this clonotype: The junction departs from germline at one end; a sequencing error may be responsible. The chain has TRBV11-3 and TRBJ2-6; 8 bases map to TRBD2. The CDR3 is 18 amino acids. Per germline, CDR1 SGHNT and CDR2 YENEEA. CDR3 nucleotide sequence: TGTGCCAGCAGCGGAAGGACTAGCAGGACCGCTGGGGTCAACGTCCTGACTTTC. It encodes CASSGRTSRTAGVNVLTF.

The rearrangement joins TRBV29-1 to TRBJ2-7; TRBD1 agrees at 7 bases. The CDR3 has 12 residues. Per the germline V gene, CDR1 is SQVTM and CDR2 is ANQGSEA. This chain's CDR3 is CRVTWTGGEQYF. DNA for the CDR3: TGCAGAGTTACTTGGACAGGAGGTGAGCAGTACTTC.

The chain combines TRBV29-1 with TRBJ2-1; D not certain. V was trimmed by 8 bases and J by 8 bases, leaving 7 bases between them. Germline CDR1 is SQVTM and CDR2 is ANQGSEA. This CDR3 region has 9 residues. CDR3: CSIGDEQFF. CDR3 nucleotides: TGCAGCATTGGGGATGAGCAGTTCTTC.

In the case of this clonotype: Its ends do not fully match the called genes, so a read error is possible. The rearrangement links TRBV12-5 to TRBJ2-3; no clear D gene. The J call may be wrong; the DNA end is better matched by TRBJ1-5. There are 13 residues in the CDR3. CDR1 is LGHNT and CDR2 is FRNRAP in the germline V gene. The DNA of the CDR3 is TGTGCTAGTGTTTTGGTACTTACAGATACGCAGCATTTT. This gives the protein CASVLVLTDTQHF.

The V gene is TRBV7-8, the J gene TRBJ1-4; the D gene is possibly TRBD1 (5 bases). This CDR3 is 11 amino acids long. The germline V gene encodes CDR1 SGHVS and CDR2 FQNEAQ. The V gene lost 10 bases and the J gene lost 10 bases, with 13 bases spanning the gap. The CDR3, as DNA: TGTGCCACTAGCTTAGGGGTAAAACTGTTTTTT. This sequence encodes CATSLGVKLFF.

Regarding this clonotype: A junction boundary mismatches the germline segment, possibly from a read error. The CDR3 here is CASSPYGRVTGELFF. The CDR3 DNA is TGTGCCAGCAGCCCCTATGGGAGGGTCACCGGGGAGCTGTTTTTC. The chain carries TRBV6-5 and TRBJ2-2, with 7 bases that match TRBD2. This CDR3 has 15 residues. Germline V gives CDR1 MNHEY, CDR2 SVGAGI.

This clonotype was detected only once. A read error may produce the germline difference seen at one junction end. The chain's CDR3 is CANSETGIDRYEQYF. The CDR3 DNA is TGTGCCAACAGTGAGACCGGGATAGATCGCTACGAGCAGTACTTC. The chain is built from TRBV6-6 and TRBJ2-7, with D maybe TRBD2 (5 bases). This CDR3 is 15 amino acids long. CDR1 and CDR2 from the germline V gene are MNHNY and SVGAGI (reference sequence).

Worth noting for this clonotype: A single base separates this from a much larger clone, so it may be a read error. The chain carries TRBV10-2 and TRBJ2-7, with D possibly TRBD1 on 6 matching bases. The V gene's germline CDR1 is WSHSY and CDR2 SAAADI. The CDR3 has 13 amino acids. In DNA form, the CDR3 reads TGCACCAGCCAACAGGGAACCCACTACGAGCAGTACTTC. Its translation is CTSQQGTHYEQYF.

As to this clonotype: One end of the junction does not line up with germline, which may come from a read error. The chain employs TRBV5-1 and TRBJ2-1, with TRBD1 matching 9 bases. From germline, CDR1 is SGHRS and CDR2 YFSETQ. CDR3 length equals 16 residues. The CDR3 DNA follows: TGCGCCAGCAGAAAACCCGGGACAGGGCTATACAATGAGCAGATCTTC. This gives the protein CASRKPGTGLYNEQIF.

This clonotype was seen repeatedly, ten times or more. The gene calls are TRBV28 and TRBJ2-1; 8 bases are a match to TRBD2. V lost 3 bases and J lost 6; bases outside the gene matches: 4. Per the germline V gene, CDR1 is MDHEN and CDR2 is SYDVKM. This CDR3 is 14 amino acids long. The CDR3 here is CASSFIAGSNEQFF. The CDR3 DNA is TGTGCCAGCAGTTTCATAGCGGGAAGCAATGAGCAGTTCTTC.

A note on this clonotype: Being one base from a much bigger clone, this may be a read error. The gene calls are TRBV28 and TRBJ1-5, with D perhaps matching TRBD1 (5 bases). The CDR3 spans 14 residues. The germline CDR1 and CDR2 sequences are MDHEN and SYDVKM. CDR3 bases: TGTGCCAGCAGTCCGATATGGGGCGGTCAGTCCCAGCATTTT. This gives the protein CASSPIWGGQSQHF. Full variable domain (outside the CDR3, taken from reference TRBV28 and TRBJ1-5): DVKVTQSSRYLVKRTGEKVFLECVQDMDHENMFWYRQDPGLGLRLIYFSYDVKMKEKGDIPEGYSVSREKKERFSLILESASTNQTSMYLCASSPIWGGQSQHFGDGTRLSIL.

By its share, this clonotype is large. J is TRBJ2-1 and V is TRBV7-8, with D possibly TRBD2 on 6 matching bases. Germline lookup yields CDR1 SGHVS and CDR2 FQNEAQ. The CDR3 totals 14 residues. V lost 5 bases to trimming and J lost 8 bases, with 16 bases between them. The CDR3 DNA sequence: TGTGCCAGCAGCCCCAGATGGCGGGGTGATGAGCAGTTCTTC. The encoded protein is CASSPRWRGDEQFF.

This clonotype occurred many times. The chain joins TRBV12-3 or TRBV12-4 to TRBJ1-2; a weak D match, TRBD1 (6 bases). This CDR3 is 13 amino acids long. Trimming shortened V by 6 bases and J by 1 base, and 9 bases separated the two germline ends. The CDR3 spells CASRSDSNYGYTF. The CDR3 nucleotides read TGTGCCAGCAGATCGGACAGTAACTATGGCTACACCTTC.

This clonotype was observed at least ten times. The rearrangement links TRBV11-2 to TRBJ2-2; D tentatively fits TRBD1 or TRBD2 (5 bases each). Germline loops: CDR1 SGHAT, CDR2 FQNNGV. This CDR3 spans 16 amino acids. Trimming removed 5 bases from V and 4 bases from J, with 17 bases in between. The CDR3 loop reads CASSRAGTRGTGELFF. CDR3 bases: TGTGCCAGCAGCCGTGCCGGGACCCGGGGCACCGGGGAGCTGTTTTTT.

This clonotype was seen once. An end of the junction does not agree with germline; a read error may underlie this. The rearrangement uses TRBV28 and TRBJ2-3; 7 bases match TRBD1. The CDR3 spans 16 residues. CDR1 MDHEN and CDR2 SYDVKM come from the germline V gene. The CDR3 DNA sequence: TGTGCCAGCATTATCCTAAAGGGGGCTAGCACAGATATGCAGTATTTT. It encodes CASIILKGASTDMQYF.

The chain joins TRBV12-3 or TRBV12-4 to TRBJ1-3; D unclear. V lost 1 base and J 2 bases, leaving 15 bases between the germline ends. The CDR3 runs 17 residues. CDR3 region: CASSLGCEQGPGNTIYF. CDR3 nucleotide sequence: TGTGCCAGCAGTTTAGGGTGCGAACAAGGCCCTGGAAACACCATATATTTT.